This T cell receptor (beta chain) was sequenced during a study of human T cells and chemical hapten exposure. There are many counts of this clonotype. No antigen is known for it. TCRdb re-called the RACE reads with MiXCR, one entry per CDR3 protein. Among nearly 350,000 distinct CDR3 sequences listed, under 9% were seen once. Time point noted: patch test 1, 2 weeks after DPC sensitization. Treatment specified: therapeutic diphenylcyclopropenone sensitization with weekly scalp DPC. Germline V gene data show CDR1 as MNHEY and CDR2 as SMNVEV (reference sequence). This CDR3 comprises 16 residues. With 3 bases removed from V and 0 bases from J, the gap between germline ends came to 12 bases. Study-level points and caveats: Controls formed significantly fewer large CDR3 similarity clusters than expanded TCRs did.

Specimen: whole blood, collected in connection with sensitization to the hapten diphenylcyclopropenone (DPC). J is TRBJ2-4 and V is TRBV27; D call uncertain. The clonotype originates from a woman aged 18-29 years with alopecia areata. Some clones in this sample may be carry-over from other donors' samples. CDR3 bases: TGTGCCAGCAGTTTTGTGGAATCCCTAGCCAAAAACATTCAGTACTTC. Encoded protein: CASSFVESLAKNIQYF.